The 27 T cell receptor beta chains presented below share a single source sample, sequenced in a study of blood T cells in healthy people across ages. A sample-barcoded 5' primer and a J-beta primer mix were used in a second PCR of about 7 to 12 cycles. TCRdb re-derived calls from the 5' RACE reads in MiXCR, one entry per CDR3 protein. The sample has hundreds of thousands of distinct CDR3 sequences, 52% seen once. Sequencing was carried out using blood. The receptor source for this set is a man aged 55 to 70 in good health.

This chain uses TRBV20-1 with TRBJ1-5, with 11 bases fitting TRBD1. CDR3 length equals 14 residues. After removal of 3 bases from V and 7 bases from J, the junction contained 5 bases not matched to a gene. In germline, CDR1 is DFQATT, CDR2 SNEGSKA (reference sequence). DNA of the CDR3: TGCAGTGCTAGGGGGACAGGGGGGCACCAGCCCCAGCATTTT. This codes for CSARGTGGHQPQHF.

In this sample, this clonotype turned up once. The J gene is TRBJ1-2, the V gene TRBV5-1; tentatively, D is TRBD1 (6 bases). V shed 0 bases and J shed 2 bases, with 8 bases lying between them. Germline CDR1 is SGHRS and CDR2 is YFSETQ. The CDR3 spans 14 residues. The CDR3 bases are TGCGCCAGCAGCTTGGGGGACATCAACTATGGCTACACCTTC. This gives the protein CASSLGDINYGYTF.

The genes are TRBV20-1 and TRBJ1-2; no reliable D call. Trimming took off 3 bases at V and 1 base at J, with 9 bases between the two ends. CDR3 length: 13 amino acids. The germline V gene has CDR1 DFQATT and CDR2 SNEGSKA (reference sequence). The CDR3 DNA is TGCAGTGCTAGGAGATCCCGTAACTATGGCTACACCTTC. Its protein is CSARRSRNYGYTF.

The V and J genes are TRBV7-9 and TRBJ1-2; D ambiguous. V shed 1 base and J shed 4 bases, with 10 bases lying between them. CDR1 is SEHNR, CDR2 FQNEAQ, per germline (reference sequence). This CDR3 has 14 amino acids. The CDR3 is CASSLEAVLYGYTF. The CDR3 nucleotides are TGTGCCAGCAGCTTAGAGGCAGTCCTCTATGGCTACACCTTC.

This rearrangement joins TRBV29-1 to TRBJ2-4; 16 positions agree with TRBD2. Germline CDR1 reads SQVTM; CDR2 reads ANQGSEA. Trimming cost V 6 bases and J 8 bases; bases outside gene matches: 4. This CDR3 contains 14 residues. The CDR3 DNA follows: TGCAGCGTAGGGACTAGCGGGAGGGTGGACATTCAGTACTTC. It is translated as CSVGTSGRVDIQYF.

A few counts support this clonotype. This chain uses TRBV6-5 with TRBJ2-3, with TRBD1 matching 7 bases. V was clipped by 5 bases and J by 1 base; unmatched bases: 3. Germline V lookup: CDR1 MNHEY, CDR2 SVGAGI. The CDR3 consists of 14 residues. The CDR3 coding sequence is TGTGCCAGCAGTGTTGACAGGGGCACAGATACGCAGTATTTT. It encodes CASSVDRGTDTQYF.

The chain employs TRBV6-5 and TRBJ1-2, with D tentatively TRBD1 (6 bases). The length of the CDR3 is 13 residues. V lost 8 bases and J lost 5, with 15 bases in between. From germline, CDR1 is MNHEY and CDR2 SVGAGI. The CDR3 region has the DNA TGTGCCAGCGGGAGTGGCAGGGGATATGGCTACACCTTC. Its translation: CASGSGRGYGYTF.

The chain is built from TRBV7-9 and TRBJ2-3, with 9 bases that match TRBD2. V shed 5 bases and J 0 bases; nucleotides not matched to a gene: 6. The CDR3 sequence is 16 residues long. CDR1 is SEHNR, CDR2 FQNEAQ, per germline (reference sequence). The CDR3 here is CASSPRAGGSTDTQYF. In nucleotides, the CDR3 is TGTGCCAGCAGCCCAAGAGCGGGGGGAAGCACAGATACGCAGTATTTT.

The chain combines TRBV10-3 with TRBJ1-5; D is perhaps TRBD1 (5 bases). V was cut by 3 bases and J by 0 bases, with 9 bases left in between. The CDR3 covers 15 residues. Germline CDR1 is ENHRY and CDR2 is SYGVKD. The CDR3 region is CAISEGVGSNQPQHF. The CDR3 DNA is TGTGCCATCAGTGAAGGGGTGGGTAGCAATCAGCCCCAGCATTTT.

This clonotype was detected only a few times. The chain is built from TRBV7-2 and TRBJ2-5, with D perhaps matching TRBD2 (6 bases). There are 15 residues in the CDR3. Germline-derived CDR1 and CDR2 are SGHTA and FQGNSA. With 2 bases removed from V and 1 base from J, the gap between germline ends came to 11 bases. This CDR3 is CASSLSGGPQETQYF. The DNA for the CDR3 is TGTGCCAGCAGCTTAAGCGGAGGGCCCCAAGAGACCCAGTACTTC.

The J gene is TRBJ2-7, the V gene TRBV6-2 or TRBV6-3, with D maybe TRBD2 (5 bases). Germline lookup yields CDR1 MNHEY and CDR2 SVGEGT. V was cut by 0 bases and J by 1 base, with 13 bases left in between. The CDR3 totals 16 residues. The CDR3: CASSYSGGSFSYEQYF. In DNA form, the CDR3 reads TGTGCCAGCAGTTACTCGGGCGGGTCCTTTTCCTACGAGCAGTACTTC.

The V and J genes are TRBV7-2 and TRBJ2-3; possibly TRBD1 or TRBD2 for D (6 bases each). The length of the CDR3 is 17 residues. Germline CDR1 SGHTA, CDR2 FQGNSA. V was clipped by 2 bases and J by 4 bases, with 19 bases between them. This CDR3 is CASSLRWGASVSDTQYF. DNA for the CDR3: TGTGCCAGCAGCTTAAGGTGGGGGGCTAGCGTGTCAGATACGCAGTATTTT.

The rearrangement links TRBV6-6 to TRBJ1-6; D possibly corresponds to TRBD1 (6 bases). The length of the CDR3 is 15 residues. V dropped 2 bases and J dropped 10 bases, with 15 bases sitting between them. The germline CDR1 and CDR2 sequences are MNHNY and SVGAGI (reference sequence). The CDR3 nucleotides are TGTGCCAGCAGTTACCGGCCAGATACAGGGTCACCCCTCCACTTT. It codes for CASSYRPDTGSPLHF.

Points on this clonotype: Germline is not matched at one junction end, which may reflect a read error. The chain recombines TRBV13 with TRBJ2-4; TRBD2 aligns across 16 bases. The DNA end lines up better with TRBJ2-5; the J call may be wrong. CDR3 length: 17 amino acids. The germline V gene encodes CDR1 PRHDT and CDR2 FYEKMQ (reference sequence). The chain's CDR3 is CVSSAGTSGRARETQYF. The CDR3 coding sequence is TGTGTCAGCAGCGCCGGGACTAGCGGGAGGGCCAGGGAGACCCAGTACTTC.

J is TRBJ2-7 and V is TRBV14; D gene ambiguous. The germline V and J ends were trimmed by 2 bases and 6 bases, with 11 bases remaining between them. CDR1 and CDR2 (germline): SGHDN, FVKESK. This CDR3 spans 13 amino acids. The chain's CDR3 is CASSQYQLVEQYF. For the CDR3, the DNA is TGTGCCAGCAGCCAATATCAGTTGGTCGAGCAGTACTTC.

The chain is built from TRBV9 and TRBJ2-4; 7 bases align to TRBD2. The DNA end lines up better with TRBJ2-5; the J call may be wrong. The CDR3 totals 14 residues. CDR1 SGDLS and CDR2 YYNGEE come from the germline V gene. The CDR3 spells CASSVRGSRETQYF. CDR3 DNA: TGTGCCAGCAGCGTACGCGGGAGTCGGGAGACCCAGTACTTC.

The CDR3 loop reads CAPPQIRQGYEQYF. The CDR3 DNA reads TGTGCCCCCCCGCAGATCCGACAGGGCTACGAGCAGTACTTC. The rearrangement uses TRBV15 and TRBJ2-7; 7 nucleotides agree with TRBD1. Germline assignment: CDR1 LNHNV and CDR2 YYDKDF (reference sequence). With 11 bases clipped from V and 3 bases from J, the junction kept 13 bases outside the gene matches. This CDR3 is built from 14 residues.

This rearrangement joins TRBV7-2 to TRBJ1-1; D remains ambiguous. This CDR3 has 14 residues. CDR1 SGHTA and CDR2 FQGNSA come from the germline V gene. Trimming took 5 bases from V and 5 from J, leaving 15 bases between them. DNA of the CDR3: TGTGCCAGCAGCCCCACGGGAGTTGTGACTGAAGCTTTCTTT. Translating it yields CASSPTGVVTEAFF.

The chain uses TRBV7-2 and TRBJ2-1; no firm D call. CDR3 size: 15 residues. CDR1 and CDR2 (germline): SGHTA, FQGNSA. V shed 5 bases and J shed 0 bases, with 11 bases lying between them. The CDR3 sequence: CASSGRHSSYNEQFF. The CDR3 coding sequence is TGTGCCAGCAGCGGCAGGCACTCCTCCTACAATGAGCAGTTCTTC.

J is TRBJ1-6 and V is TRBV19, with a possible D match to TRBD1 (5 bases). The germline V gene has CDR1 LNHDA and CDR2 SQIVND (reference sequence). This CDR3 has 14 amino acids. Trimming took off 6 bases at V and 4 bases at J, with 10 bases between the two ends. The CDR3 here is CASSGATYNSPLHF. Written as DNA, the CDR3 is TGTGCCAGTAGCGGGGCGACATATAATTCACCCCTCCACTTT. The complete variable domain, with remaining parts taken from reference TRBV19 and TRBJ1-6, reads DGGITQSPKYLFRKEGQNVTLSCEQNLNHDAMYWYRQDPGQGLRLIYYSQIVNDFQKGDIAEGYSVSREKKESFPLTVTSAQKNPTAFYLCASSGATYNSPLHFGNGTRLTVT.

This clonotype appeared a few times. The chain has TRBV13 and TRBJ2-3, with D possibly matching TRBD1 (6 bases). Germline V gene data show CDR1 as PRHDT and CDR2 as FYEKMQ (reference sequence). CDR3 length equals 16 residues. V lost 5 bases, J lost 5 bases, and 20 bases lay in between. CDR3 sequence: CASSPSATGLGDTQYF. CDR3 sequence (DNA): TGTGCCAGCAGCCCCTCCGCGACAGGATTAGGAGATACGCAGTATTTT.

The CDR3 bases are TGCAGTGGGCTCCGGACAGGAAACTATGGCTACACCTTC. It translates to CSGLRTGNYGYTF. The chain links TRBV20-1 to TRBJ1-2, with TRBD1 matching over 7 bases. Germline lookup yields CDR1 DFQATT and CDR2 SNEGSKA (reference sequence). Germline trimming cut 7 bases from V and 2 bases from J; bases unmatched to any gene: 7. There are 13 residues in the CDR3.

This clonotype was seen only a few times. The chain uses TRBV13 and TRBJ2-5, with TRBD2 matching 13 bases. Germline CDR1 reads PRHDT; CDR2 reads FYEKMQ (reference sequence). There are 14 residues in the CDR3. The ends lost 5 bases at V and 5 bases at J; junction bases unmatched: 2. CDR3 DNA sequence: TGTGCCAGCAGCGGACTAGCGGGGGATGAGACCCAGTACTTC. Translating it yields CASSGLAGDETQYF.

CDR3 nucleotide sequence: TGTGCCAGCAGCCAGCCTAGCGGGAGTCAATATACGCAGTATTTT. This sequence encodes CASSQPSGSQYTQYF. The chain employs TRBV3-1 and TRBJ2-3, with 10 bases lining up with TRBD2. The CDR3 length is 15 residues. J was trimmed by 7 bases and V by 3 bases; bases with no gene match: 7. Per the germline V gene, CDR1 is LGHDT and CDR2 is YNNKEL (reference sequence).

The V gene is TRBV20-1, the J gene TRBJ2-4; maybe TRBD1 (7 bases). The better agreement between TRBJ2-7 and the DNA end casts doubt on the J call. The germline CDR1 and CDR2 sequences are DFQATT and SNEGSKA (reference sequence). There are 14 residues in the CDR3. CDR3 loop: CSAREQGQGGEQYF. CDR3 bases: TGCAGTGCTAGAGAGCAGGGCCAGGGGGGCGAGCAGTACTTC.

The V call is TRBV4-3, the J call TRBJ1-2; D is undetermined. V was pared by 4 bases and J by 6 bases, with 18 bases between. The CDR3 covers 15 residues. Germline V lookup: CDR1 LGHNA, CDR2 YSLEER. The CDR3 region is CASSPQSGSGHGYTF. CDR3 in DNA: TGCGCCAGCAGCCCCCAATCGGGGAGTGGCCATGGCTACACCTTC.

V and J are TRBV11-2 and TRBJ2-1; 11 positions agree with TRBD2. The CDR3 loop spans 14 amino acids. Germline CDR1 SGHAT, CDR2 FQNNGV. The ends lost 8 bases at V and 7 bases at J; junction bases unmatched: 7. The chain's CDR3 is CASGLAGGRNEQFF. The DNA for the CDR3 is TGTGCCAGCGGCCTAGCGGGGGGTCGTAATGAGCAGTTCTTC.